The 4 T cell receptor beta chains reported below all come from one sample, sequenced in a study of breast tumors, draining lymph nodes, adjacent tissues. TCRdb redid the calling of the multiplex PCR reads with MiXCR, one entry per CDR3 protein. The data show about 230,000 distinct CDR3 sequences, approximately 30% seen once. The lymph nodes were axillary draining lymph nodes from breast cancer patients. The sample consisted of axillary lymph node tissue. The source is a female donor with breast cancer. Some clones in this sample may be carry-over from other donors' samples.

The chain employs TRBV20-1 and TRBJ2-1, with 9 bases identical to TRBD2. The CDR3 loop spans 15 amino acids. V dropped 3 bases and J dropped 6; count of bases not matched to a gene: 9. Looked up from germline, CDR1 is DFQATT and CDR2 is SNEGSKA (reference sequence). CDR3 loop: CSARFPIAGVNEQFF. DNA for the CDR3: TGCAGTGCTAGGTTTCCCATAGCGGGAGTCAATGAGCAGTTCTTC.

This clonotype was observed many times. CDR3 protein: CASSRDRGTNQPQHF. CDR3 nucleotide sequence: TGTGCCAGCAGCCGGGACAGGGGGACCAATCAGCCCCAGCATTTT. The rearrangement joins TRBV7-2 to TRBJ1-5; 11 bases agree with TRBD1. Per the germline V gene, CDR1 is SGHTA and CDR2 is FQGNSA. The CDR3 contains 15 residues. After removal of 5 bases from V and 3 bases from J, the junction contained 3 bases not matched to a gene. Full variable domain (outside the CDR3, taken from reference TRBV7-2 and TRBJ1-5): GAGVSQSPSNKVTEKGKDVELRCDPISGHTALYWYRQSLGQGLEFLIYFQGNSAPDKSGLPSDRFSAERTGGSVSTLTIQRTQQEDSAVYLCASSRDRGTNQPQHFGDGTRLSIL.

This clonotype was detected ten times or more. The chain carries TRBV12-3 or TRBV12-4 and TRBJ1-6, with unresolved D. The V and J ends lost 4 bases and 4 bases respectively, with 8 bases between them. The CDR3 has 14 residues. The CDR3 region has the DNA TGTGCCAGCAGTTGGACGGCATATAATTCACCCCTCCACTTT. It codes for CASSWTAYNSPLHF.

This clonotype was observed many times. The CDR3 loop reads CASPGTGTDEQYF. CDR3 sequence (DNA): TGTGCCAGTCCCGGGACAGGGACCGACGAGCAGTACTTC. The rearrangement links TRBV6-1 to TRBJ2-7; TRBD1 agrees at 9 bases. V lost 9 bases to trimming and J lost 5 bases; unmatched junction nucleotides: 8. CDR1 MNHNS and CDR2 SASEGT come from the germline V gene. The CDR3 runs 13 residues.